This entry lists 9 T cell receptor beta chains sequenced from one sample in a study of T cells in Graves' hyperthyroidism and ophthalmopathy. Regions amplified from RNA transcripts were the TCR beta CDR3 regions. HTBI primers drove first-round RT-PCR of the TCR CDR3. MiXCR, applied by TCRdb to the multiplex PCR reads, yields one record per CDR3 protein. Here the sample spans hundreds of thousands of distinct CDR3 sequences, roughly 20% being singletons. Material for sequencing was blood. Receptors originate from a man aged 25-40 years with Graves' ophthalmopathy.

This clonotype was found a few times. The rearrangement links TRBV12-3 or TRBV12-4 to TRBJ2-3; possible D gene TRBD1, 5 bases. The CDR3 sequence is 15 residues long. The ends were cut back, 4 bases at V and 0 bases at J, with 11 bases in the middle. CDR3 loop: CASSSADTSTDTQYF. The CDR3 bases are TGTGCCAGCAGTTCCGCGGACACAAGCACAGATACGCAGTATTTT.

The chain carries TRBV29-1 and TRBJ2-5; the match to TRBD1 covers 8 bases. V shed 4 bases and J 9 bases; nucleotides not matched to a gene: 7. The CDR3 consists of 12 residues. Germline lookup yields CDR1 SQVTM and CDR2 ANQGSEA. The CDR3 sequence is CSVGLGQGPQYF. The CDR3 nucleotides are TGCAGCGTTGGGCTCGGACAGGGACCCCAGTACTTC.

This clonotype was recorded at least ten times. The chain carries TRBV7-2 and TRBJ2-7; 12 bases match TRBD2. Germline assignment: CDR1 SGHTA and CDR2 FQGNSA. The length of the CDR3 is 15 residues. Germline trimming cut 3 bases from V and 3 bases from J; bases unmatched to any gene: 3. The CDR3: CASSFEGLAGYEQYF. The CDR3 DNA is TGTGCCAGCAGCTTCGAGGGACTAGCGGGCTACGAGCAGTACTTC.

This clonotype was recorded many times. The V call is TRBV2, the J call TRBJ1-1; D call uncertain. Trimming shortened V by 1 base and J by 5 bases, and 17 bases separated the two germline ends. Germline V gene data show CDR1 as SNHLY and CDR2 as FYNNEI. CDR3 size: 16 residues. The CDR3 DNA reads TGTGCCAGCAGTGAAGGCAGAGGTCGTTTAAAAACTGAAGCTTTCTTT. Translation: CASSEGRGRLKTEAFF. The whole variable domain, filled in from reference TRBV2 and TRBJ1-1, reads EPEVTQTPSHQVTQMGQEVILRCVPISNHLYFYWYRQILGQKVEFLVSFYNNEISEKSEIFDDQFSVERPDGSNFTLKIRSTKLEDSAMYFCASSEGRGRLKTEAFFGQGTRLTVV.

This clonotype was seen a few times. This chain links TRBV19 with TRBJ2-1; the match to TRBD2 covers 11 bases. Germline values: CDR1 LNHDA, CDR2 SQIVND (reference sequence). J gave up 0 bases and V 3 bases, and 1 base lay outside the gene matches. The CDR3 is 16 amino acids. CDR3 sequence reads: CASSMTSGASYNEQFF. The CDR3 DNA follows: TGTGCCAGTAGTATGACTAGCGGGGCCTCCTACAATGAGCAGTTCTTC.

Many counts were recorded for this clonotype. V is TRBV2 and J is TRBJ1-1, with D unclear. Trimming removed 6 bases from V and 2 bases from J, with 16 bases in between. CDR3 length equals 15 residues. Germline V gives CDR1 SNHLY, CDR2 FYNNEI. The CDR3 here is CASRPGQLINTEAFF. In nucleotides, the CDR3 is TGTGCCAGCAGGCCCGGGCAGCTAATTAACACTGAAGCTTTCTTT.

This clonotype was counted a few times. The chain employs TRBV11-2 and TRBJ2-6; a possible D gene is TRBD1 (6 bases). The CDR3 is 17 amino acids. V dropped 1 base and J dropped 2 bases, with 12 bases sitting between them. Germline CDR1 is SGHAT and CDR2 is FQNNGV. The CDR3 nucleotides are TGTGCCAGCAGCTTAGTAACAGGGAACCCTGGGGCCAACGTCCTGACTTTC. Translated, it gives CASSLVTGNPGANVLTF.

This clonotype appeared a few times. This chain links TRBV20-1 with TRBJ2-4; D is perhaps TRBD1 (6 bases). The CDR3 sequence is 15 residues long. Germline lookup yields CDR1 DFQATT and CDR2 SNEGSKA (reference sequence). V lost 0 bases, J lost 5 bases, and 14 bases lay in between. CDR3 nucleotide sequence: TGCAGTGCTAGAGATAATGGCAGGGGCGAAAACATTCAGTACTTC. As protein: CSARDNGRGENIQYF.

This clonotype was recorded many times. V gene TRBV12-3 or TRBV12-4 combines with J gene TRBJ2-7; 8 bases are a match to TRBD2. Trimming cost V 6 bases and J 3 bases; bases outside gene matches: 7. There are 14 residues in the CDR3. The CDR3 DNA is TGTGCCAGCAGCGTGGGACTAGGGAACTACGAGCAGTACTTC. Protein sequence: CASSVGLGNYEQYF.